This TCR beta chain originates from a study of blood T cell repertoires in COVID-19. Study-wide context: Material from acute and convalescent COVID-19 was sourced from the United States, Italy and Spain.

The assay was immunoSEQ multiplex PCR, and TCRdb's table has in-frame clones only and misses some. This sample has 60,000 or so clones, with almost 90% found just once. V dropped 4 bases and J dropped 6; count of bases not matched to a gene: 12. The germline gives CDR1 MNHEY, CDR2 SMNVEV (reference sequence). The CDR3 length is 17 residues. The rearrangement joins TRBV27 to TRBJ1-6; 7 nucleotides match TRBD1. The clonotype originates from a man in his 60s with acute or convalescent COVID-19. The source material was peripheral blood. CDR3 sequence (DNA): TGTGCCAGCAGTTCCCTGTCCCGGACAGGCCTTAATTCACCCCTCCACTTT. Amino acids: CASSSLSRTGLNSPLHF.